The following is a TCR beta chain sequence with its context. Its antigen is unidentified. Samples each yielded at least 6 micrograms of total RNA. This specimen belongs to a study of blood T cells in healthy people across ages. Study outcomes and limitations: Higher diversity and more naive CD4+ cells were features of long-lived donors, compared to aged donors.

V dropped 5 bases and J dropped 0 bases, with 8 bases sitting between them. In germline, CDR1 is DFQATT, CDR2 SNEGSKA (reference sequence). The CDR3 runs to 14 residues. A second about 7 to 11 cycle PCR used barcoded and J-beta primers. TCRdb re-derived calls from the 5' RACE reads in MiXCR, one entry per CDR3 protein. The data contain 600,000 to 850,000 distinct CDR3 sequences, around 40% of them singletons. The sequenced sample consisted of blood. This receptor was identified in an older woman in good health. V usage is TRBV20-1 and J usage is TRBJ2-6; a weak D match, TRBD1 (5 bases). The CDR3 coding sequence is TGCAGTGCTTTCGACAGCTCTGGGGCCAACGTCCTGACTTTC. Protein: CSAFDSSGANVLTF.